The source of this T cell receptor (beta chain) is a study of T-cell memory formation after mild COVID-19. About the research overall: The TCR clusters were mostly specific to one donor.

The CDR3 covers 15 residues. The germline V gene has CDR1 SGDLS and CDR2 YYNGEE. Germline trimming cut 4 bases from V and 3 bases from J; bases unmatched to any gene: 7. TCRdb reanalysed the 5' RACE reads using MiXCR and keeps one entry per CDR3 protein. The sample contains some 110,000 distinct CDR3 sequences, around 12% of which appear only once. This clonotype was seen a handful of times. The antigen is not known. General study findings and limits: Whereas later expanders leaned CD4+, clones contracting day 15 to 85 showed a balanced CD4/CD8 makeup. Day 37-peaking second-wave clones had unconfirmed SARS-CoV-2 specificity.

What was sequenced was PBMCs or a T cell subset sorted from them (not recorded which). The V call is TRBV9, the J call TRBJ2-7; 10 nucleotides line up with TRBD2. The receptor comes from an adult woman who had mild COVID-19 (a few samples of this study predate the infection). Cell type and time point are not known. The CDR3 sequence: CASSLLAGQDYEQYF. The CDR3 coding sequence is TGTGCCAGCAGCTTACTAGCGGGGCAAGACTACGAGCAGTACTTC.